Below are 24 T cell receptor beta chains sequenced from a single sample in a study of blood T cell repertoires in COVID-19. The method was immunoSEQ multiplex PCR; TCRdb's version includes in-frame clones alone and lacks a portion of them. The data show around 140,000 clones, 84% seen once. The sample comprised peripheral blood. The receptors originated from a man in his 60s with acute or convalescent COVID-19.

The count of this clone is one. The rearrangement links TRBV5-4 to TRBJ2-7, with a possible D match to TRBD2 (6 bases). The germline gives CDR1 SGHNT, CDR2 YYREEE (reference sequence). V was clipped by 4 bases and J by 4 bases, with 15 bases between them. The CDR3 runs to 14 residues. The CDR3 DNA reads TGTGCCAGCAGCGAACGGGAGCGATCGTACGAGCAGTACTTC. This gives the protein CASSERERSYEQYF.

The V call is TRBV24-1, the J call TRBJ1-3, with a possible D match to TRBD1 (5 bases). The V and J ends lost 4 bases and 1 base respectively, with 19 bases between them. Germline V gives CDR1 KGHDR, CDR2 SFDVKD. This CDR3 comprises 18 residues. The CDR3: CATSDRSSGLGSGNTIYF. In DNA, the CDR3 is TGTGCCACCAGTGACCGTTCTTCAGGGTTAGGGTCTGGAAACACCATATATTTT.

This rearrangement joins TRBV7-8 to TRBJ2-2; TRBD2 matches 8 bases. The CDR3 consists of 15 residues. V lost 6 bases to trimming and J lost 2 bases; unmatched junction nucleotides: 5. Per the germline V gene, CDR1 is SGHVS and CDR2 is FQNEAQ. CDR3 DNA sequence: TGTGCCAGCAGGATTAGCGGGACAAACACCGGGGAGCTGTTTTTT. Amino acids: CASRISGTNTGELFF.

On this clone itself: Additional DNA sequences in this sample encode the identical CDR3. The CDR3: CAWSVRGTEAFF. The CDR3 DNA follows: TGTGCCTGGAGTGTGAGGGGGACTGAAGCTTTCTTT. The V call is TRBV30, the J call TRBJ1-1; a possible D gene is TRBD1 (6 bases). The CDR3 consists of 12 residues. Germline V gene data show CDR1 as GTSNPN and CDR2 as SVGIG (reference sequence). Deletions cut 0 bases from V and 5 bases from J, with 7 bases between.

CDR3 sequence: CASRQEMLQPQHF. In DNA, the CDR3 is TGTGCCAGTCGACAAGAAATGTTGCAGCCCCAGCATTTT. J is TRBJ1-5 and V is TRBV6-5, with D unclear. The germline CDR1 and CDR2 sequences are MNHEY and SVGAGI. CDR3 size: 13 residues. Between the trimmed V and J ends, which lost 9 bases and 7 bases, there was a span of 16 bases.

The chain uses TRBV5-1 and TRBJ1-1; D unresolved. Trimming pared 2 bases from V and 1 base from J, leaving 9 bases between. Germline lookup yields CDR1 SGHRS and CDR2 YFSETQ. The CDR3 sequence is 14 residues long. The CDR3 coding sequence is TGCGCCAGCAGCTTCCGCAGCGAGAACACTGAAGCTTTCTTT. Its protein product is CASSFRSENTEAFF.

This clone was counted a few times. The chain recombines TRBV5-1 with TRBJ2-2; D gene unclear. Germline CDR1 SGHRS, CDR2 YFSETQ. CDR3 length: 16 residues. V lost 1 base and J lost 4, with 14 bases in between. The CDR3 DNA reads as TGCGCCAGCAGCTTGAGCCCGCAGGCGAGCACCGGGGAGCTGTTTTTT. It yields the protein CASSLSPQASTGELFF.

The chain uses TRBV30 and TRBJ2-1; 8 nucleotides line up with TRBD2. CDR1 is GTSNPN and CDR2 is SVGIG in the germline V gene (reference sequence). Losses at the gene ends were 6 bases for V and 4 bases for J; bases not matched to a gene: 8. This CDR3 spans 14 amino acids. The CDR3 coding sequence is TGTGCCTGCTCCGCGGGGGGTGTTTACAATGAGCAGTTCTTC. It is translated as CACSAGGVYNEQFF.

This clone was counted between two and nine times. The chain uses TRBV27 and TRBJ1-6, with 7 bases fitting TRBD1. CDR1 is MNHEY, CDR2 SMNVEV, per germline (reference sequence). Trimming removed 3 bases from V and 9 bases from J; junction bases left unmatched: 11. CDR3 length: 16 amino acids. The DNA of the CDR3 is TGTGCCAGCAGTTTGGGACAGCCGGTTGGGAGTTCACCCCTCCACTTT. Translation gives CASSLGQPVGSSPLHF.

This rearrangement joins TRBV10-3 to TRBJ1-5; 8 bases line up with TRBD1. The CDR3 is made up of 14 amino acids. Trimming at V came to 4 bases and at J to 7 bases, leaving 6 bases not matched to a gene. Germline V gene lookup returns CDR1 ENHRY and CDR2 SYGVKD. CDR3 bases: TGTGCCATCAGTGTTCAGGGGGCAGGGCAGCCCCAGCATTTT. It translates to CAISVQGAGQPQHF.

The V gene is TRBV28, the J gene TRBJ2-1; D unresolved. CDR1 MDHEN and CDR2 SYDVKM come from the germline V gene. The V gene lost 3 bases and the J gene lost 6 bases, with 12 bases spanning the gap. This CDR3 region has 14 residues. The CDR3 spells CASSLPLSGNEQFF. DNA for the CDR3: TGTGCCAGCAGTTTGCCCCTTTCGGGCAATGAGCAGTTCTTC.

CDR3 coding DNA: TGCGCCAGCAGCCCAGCTAGCGGGAGGGCCTACGAGCAGTACTTC. Protein: CASSPASGRAYEQYF. The J gene is TRBJ2-7, the V gene TRBV5-1, with 12 bases identical to TRBD2. The J segment lost 2 bases and the V segment lost 4 bases, leaving 4 bases of the junction unmatched. CDR1 and CDR2 from the germline V gene are SGHRS and YFSETQ. CDR3 length equals 15 residues.

This clone was counted a single time. V and J are TRBV15 and TRBJ2-3; 8 nucleotides align to TRBD1. CDR1 is LNHNV, CDR2 YYDKDF, per germline (reference sequence). The CDR3 consists of 14 residues. V was pared by 3 bases and J by 4 bases, with 3 bases of the junction left unmatched. The CDR3 DNA reads TGTGCCACCAGCAGGACAGGGGTTGCAGATACGCAGTATTTT. Its translation: CATSRTGVADTQYF.

J is TRBJ1-2 and V is TRBV9; D might be TRBD1 (5 bases). CDR1 is SGDLS, CDR2 YYNGEE, per germline. The CDR3 covers 15 residues. Trimming removed 3 bases at V and 8 bases at J, with 20 bases between. The CDR3 region has the DNA TGTGCCAGCAGCGATCGTGACAGCTCTAGCGGGGGCTACACCTTC. It is translated as CASSDRDSSSGGYTF. The whole variable domain, filled in from reference TRBV9 and TRBJ1-2, reads DSGVTQTPKHLITATGQRVTLRCSPRSGDLSVYWYQQSLDQGLQFLIQYYNGEERAKGNILERFSAQQFPDLHSELNLSSLELGDSALYFCASSDRDSSSGGYTFGSGTRLTVV.

The CDR3 sequence is CAWRGVQGPNTEAFF. DNA for the CDR3: TGTGCCTGGAGGGGGGTACAGGGCCCGAACACTGAAGCTTTCTTT. The chain links TRBV30 to TRBJ1-1; possible D gene TRBD1, 6 bases. Germline CDR1 reads GTSNPN; CDR2 reads SVGIG (reference sequence). CDR3 length: 15 amino acids. V lost 3 bases and J lost 1, with 15 bases in between. Filled out from reference TRBV30 and TRBJ1-1, the complete variable domain reads SQTIHQWPATLVQPVGSPLSLECTVEGTSNPNLYWYRQAAGRGLQLLFYSVGIGQISSEVPQNLSASRPQDRQFILSSKKLLLSDSGFYLCAWRGVQGPNTEAFFGQGTRLTVV.

The rearrangement uses TRBV6-5 and TRBJ1-1; D not certain. The CDR3 runs 15 residues. Germline V gene sequence: CDR1 MNHEY, CDR2 SVGAGI. Trimming removed 6 bases at V and 1 base at J, with 15 bases between. CDR3 DNA: TGTGCCAGCAGGTGGATTGGGCCCCCGAACACTGAAGCTTTCTTT. Translating gives CASRWIGPPNTEAFF.

The V gene is TRBV19, the J gene TRBJ1-1; D unclear. Trimming stripped 7 bases from V and 2 bases from J, with 20 bases between. The CDR3 contains 16 residues. Germline CDR1 is LNHDA and CDR2 is SQIVND (reference sequence). The DNA for the CDR3 is TGTGCCAGTACGAGCCGGTGGCATGCGACAAACACTGAAGCTTTCTTT. Encoded protein: CASTSRWHATNTEAFF.

The chain couples TRBV19 to TRBJ2-3; 7 nucleotides line up with TRBD2. The V gene end was trimmed by 3 bases and the J gene end by 4 bases; junction bases not matched to a gene: 7. The CDR3 runs to 15 residues. CDR1 and CDR2 (germline): LNHDA, SQIVND (reference sequence). The CDR3 loop reads CASSMTSIRADTQYF. DNA for the CDR3: TGTGCCAGTAGTATGACTAGCATAAGGGCAGATACGCAGTATTTT.

The CDR3 DNA sequence: TGTGCCAGTAGGTCGAGGGGGATCAGCAATCAGCCCCAGCATTTT. Translated, it gives CASRSRGISNQPQHF. This chain uses TRBV19 with TRBJ1-5; perhaps TRBD1 as D (6 bases). Germline values: CDR1 LNHDA, CDR2 SQIVND (reference sequence). The germline V and J ends were trimmed by 6 bases and 1 base, with 13 bases remaining between them. The CDR3 covers 15 residues.

The rearrangement links TRBV28 to TRBJ2-5; D might be TRBD1 (5 bases). V lost 2 bases to trimming and J lost 9 bases, with 10 bases between them. The germline CDR1 and CDR2 sequences are MDHEN and SYDVKM. This CDR3 region has 12 residues. CDR3 region: CASSLSRRAQYF. CDR3 bases: TGTGCCAGCAGTTTAAGCCGCAGGGCCCAGTACTTC.

V and J are TRBV18 and TRBJ1-3; D is undetermined. From germline, CDR1 is KGHSH and CDR2 LQKENI. This CDR3 has 17 residues. V was cut by 2 bases and J by 0 bases, with 14 bases left in between. CDR3 protein: CASSPATAGSSGNTIYF. For the CDR3, the DNA is TGTGCCAGCTCACCAGCTACCGCGGGGTCCTCTGGAAACACCATATATTTT. Drawing the rest from reference TRBV18 and TRBJ1-3, the complete variable domain is NAGVMQNPRHLVRRRGQEARLRCSPMKGHSHVYWYRQLPEEGLKFMVYLQKENIIDESGMPKERFSAEFPKEGPSILRIQQVVRGDSAAYFCASSPATAGSSGNTIYFGEGSWLTVV.

The CDR3 DNA reads as TGTGCCAGCAGCCAAGAAGTCAGGGGTTATGGCTACACCTTC. Its translation is CASSQEVRGYGYTF. The chain joins TRBV3-1 (or the pseudogene TRBV3-2) to TRBJ1-2; TRBD1 is a possible D gene (6 bases). With 0 bases removed from V and 5 bases from J, the gap between germline ends came to 10 bases. Germline assignment: CDR1 LGHDT and CDR2 YNNKEL (reference sequence). This CDR3 has 14 residues.

The chain combines TRBV28 with TRBJ1-5; possibly TRBD1 for D (6 bases). Germline CDR1 and CDR2: MDHEN and SYDVKM. The V end was cut by 3 bases, the J end by 0 bases, with 15 bases between. This CDR3 spans 17 amino acids. Here the CDR3 reads CASSLAGEQYSNQPQHF. CDR3 coding DNA: TGTGCCAGCAGTTTGGCAGGGGAACAGTATAGCAATCAGCCCCAGCATTTT.

CDR3 loop: CASSQVTGGGTLHF. For the CDR3, the DNA is TGCGCCAGCAGCCAAGTAACAGGGGGAGGGACCCTCCACTTT. The chain has TRBV4-1 and TRBJ1-6; 8 positions match TRBD1. With V trimmed by 1 base and J by 14 bases, 7 bases remained unmatched. In germline, CDR1 is MGHRA, CDR2 YSYEKL. CDR3 length: 14 amino acids.